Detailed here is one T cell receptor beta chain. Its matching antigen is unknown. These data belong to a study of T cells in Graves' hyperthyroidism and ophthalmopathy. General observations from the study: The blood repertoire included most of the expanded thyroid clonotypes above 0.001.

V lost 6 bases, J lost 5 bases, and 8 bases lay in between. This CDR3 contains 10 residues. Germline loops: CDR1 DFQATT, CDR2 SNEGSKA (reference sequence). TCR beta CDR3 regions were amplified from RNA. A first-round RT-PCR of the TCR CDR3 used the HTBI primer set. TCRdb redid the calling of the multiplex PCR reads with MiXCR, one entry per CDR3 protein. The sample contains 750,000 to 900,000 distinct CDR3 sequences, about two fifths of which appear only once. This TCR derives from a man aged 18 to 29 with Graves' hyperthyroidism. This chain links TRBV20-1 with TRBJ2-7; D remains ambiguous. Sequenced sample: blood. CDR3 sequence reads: CSASSNEQYF. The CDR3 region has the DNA TGCAGTGCGAGTTCGAACGAGCAGTACTTC.